These T cell receptor beta chains were read from a single sample in a study of cytomegalovirus exposure and HLA in healthy donors. Profiled with immunoSEQ multiplex PCR; TCRdb holds only in-frame clones, not every one. Of 150,000 to 200,000 clones listed, around 77% are singletons. Sequencing was carried out using PBMCs. These receptors originate from a woman in her thirties in good health and CMV-seronegative. The CDR3 runs from the conserved cysteine through the conserved F or W. A D gene is named only where the DNA matches it firmly. Rows may omit the clone size; those that give it use once, few, many or a size class.

>NA|17|TRBV7-3|TRBD1|TRBJ1-1
TGTGCCAGCAGCTTAAACGGCTTTGGGACAGGGAGGAGTGAAGCTTTCTTT
CASSLNGFGTGRSEAFF
>NA|17|TRBV5-4|TRBD2|TRBJ2-3
TGTGCCAGCAGTTTAGGACTAGCGGGGGGCAACACAGATACGCAGTATTTT
CASSLGLAGGNTDTQYF
>NA|15|TRBV2|TRBD1|TRBJ2-5
TGTGCCAGCAGGGTCGGGACAGGGGTGGGAGAGACCCAGTACTTC
CASRVGTGVGETQYF
>NA|16|TRBV5-1|TRBD2|TRBJ2-7
TGCGCCAGCAGCGTAGCGGGAGTAAGAGTTAGATACGAGCAGTACTTC
CASSVAGVRVRYEQYF
>NA|14|TRBV4-1|TRBD1|TRBJ2-1
TGCGCCAGCAGCCATGCGGACAGGCGTCGGGAGCAGTTCTTC
CASSHADRRREQFF
>once|19|TRBV5-3|TRBD2|TRBJ2-7
TGTGCCAGAAGCACTACGGCGGGACTAGCGGGCGCCTTGAACTACGAGCAGTACTTC
CARSTTAGLAGALNYEQYF
>few|17|TRBV7-2|TRBD1|TRBJ2-1
TGTGCCAGCAGCTTAGTGACAGGGTTAGATAAATACAATGAGCAGTTCTTC
CASSLVTGLDKYNEQFF
>NA|16|TRBV9|TRBD2|TRBJ2-7
TGTGCCAGCAGCGTAGAGGGTGGGAGCGGGGTCTACGAGCAGTACTTC
CASSVEGGSGVYEQYF
>NA|16|TRBV11-2|TRBD1|TRBJ2-2
TGTGCCAGCAGCTCAATCCGGGACAGGAACACCGGGGAGCTGTTTTTT
CASSSIRDRNTGELFF
>few|14|TRBV6-5|NA|TRBJ1-1
TGTGCCAGCAGTTACTATCAGGGGTACACTGAAGCTTTCTTT
CASSYYQGYTEAFF
>once|14|TRBV6-4|NA|TRBJ1-2
TGTGCCAGCAGTGAAGCTCCCGGGGTGAATGGCTACACCTTC
CASSEAPGVNGYTF
>NA|14|TRBV29-1|NA|TRBJ1-2
TGCAGCGTTGTAACCGGCGGTAACAACTATGGCTACACCTTC
CSVVTGGNNYGYTF
>NA|19|TRBV28|NA|TRBJ1-2
TGTGCCAGCAGTTCCACCGCTCGTATTCGTCTTTTTAGTAACTATGGCTACACCTTC
CASSSTARIRLFSNYGYTF
>NA|16|TRBV5-1|TRBD2|TRBJ2-7
TGCGCCAGCAGCTTGCCTACTAGCGGGAGCTCTTCCGAGCAGTACTTC
CASSLPTSGSSSEQYF
>NA|14|TRBV5-1|NA|TRBJ1-1
TGCGCCAGCAGCATAACGACAGGCAACACTGAAGCTTTCTTT
CASSITTGNTEAFF
>NA|15|TRBV2|NA|TRBJ2-7
TGTGCCAGTAGGATTGGCGGGGCCGGGGGATACGAGCAGTACTTC
CASRIGGAGGYEQYF
>NA|16|TRBV5-4|TRBD1|TRBJ2-7
TGTGCCAGCAGCTTGCAGTCCGGGACAGGGTGGTACGAGCAGTACTTC
CASSLQSGTGWYEQYF
>NA|18|TRBV19|NA|TRBJ1-4
TGTGCCAGTAGTATACCCCCGGTTTGGGGGGAAGCAAGTGAAAAACTGTTTTTT
CASSIPPVWGEASEKLFF
>NA|14|TRBV5-6|TRBD1|TRBJ2-7
TGTGCCAGCAGCGGGGGACAGGGGGCAGGGGAGCAGTACTTC
CASSGGQGAGEQYF